A single sample is the source of the 19 T cell receptor beta chains below, sequenced in a study of blood T cell repertoires in COVID-19. Method: immunoSEQ multiplex PCR; TCRdb's copy keeps in-frame clones and lacks some. Of about 210,000 clones listed, about 80% were seen once; the top ten hold about 2.7%. Material: peripheral blood. The receptors here all came from a woman in her thirties or forties with active or convalescent COVID-19.

The chain joins TRBV27 to TRBJ1-6; D unresolved. This CDR3 contains 13 residues. V shed 1 base and J shed 10 bases, with 8 bases lying between them. Germline V CDR1 and CDR2: MNHEY, SMNVEV (reference sequence). CDR3 loop: CASSLYLQSPLHF. CDR3 nucleotides: TGTGCCAGCAGTTTATATCTCCAGTCACCCCTCCACTTT.

This clone came up once. This rearrangement joins TRBV18 to TRBJ1-5; 9 nucleotides match TRBD1. Germline V gives CDR1 KGHSH, CDR2 LQKENI. This CDR3 is built from 15 residues. V shed 5 bases and J 3 bases; nucleotides not matched to a gene: 5. DNA of the CDR3: TGTGCCAGCTCAACGGGACAGGGAGACAATCAGCCCCAGCATTTT. This sequence encodes CASSTGQGDNQPQHF.

V gene TRBV5-1 combines with J gene TRBJ2-1, with 11 bases identical to TRBD2. V was pared by 2 bases and J by 8 bases, with 9 bases of the junction left unmatched. The CDR3 spans 16 residues. In germline, CDR1 is SGHRS, CDR2 YFSETQ. The CDR3 nucleotides read TGCGCCAGCAGCTTCTGGGGGACTAGCGGTATTGATGAGCAGTTCTTC. This codes for CASSFWGTSGIDEQFF.

This clone came up a few times. The chain has TRBV6-5 and TRBJ2-7, with TRBD2 matching over 7 bases. This CDR3 is built from 11 residues. V dropped 8 bases and J dropped 4; count of bases not matched to a gene: 2. The germline gives CDR1 MNHEY, CDR2 SVGAGI. The CDR3: CASGGGYEQYF. CDR3 coding DNA: TGTGCCAGCGGGGGGGGGTACGAGCAGTACTTC.

V gene TRBV6-2 or TRBV6-3 combines with J gene TRBJ1-1, with 10 nucleotides matching TRBD1. Trimming removed 4 bases from V and 0 bases from J; junction bases left unmatched: 11. This CDR3 region has 18 residues. Per the germline V gene, CDR1 is MNHEY and CDR2 is SVGEGT. CDR3 DNA sequence: TGTGCCAGCAGTTGGGATCGCGGACAGGGGGGCTTGAACACTGAAGCTTTCTTT. It translates to CASSWDRGQGGLNTEAFF.

V is TRBV18 and J is TRBJ2-5; the D is unclear. Germline CDR1 reads KGHSH; CDR2 reads LQKENI. V was trimmed by 5 bases and J by 1 base, leaving 8 bases between them. The CDR3 length is 13 residues. CDR3 amino acids: CASSTRFQETQYF. The CDR3 coding sequence is TGTGCCAGCTCAACGCGGTTCCAAGAGACCCAGTACTTC.

The CDR3 here is CASHGTGDTEAFF. As DNA, the CDR3 is TGCGCCAGCCACGGGACAGGGGACACTGAAGCTTTCTTT. The chain recombines TRBV10-2 with TRBJ1-1; 10 bases agree with TRBD1. This CDR3 has 13 amino acids. V lost 8 bases, J lost 3 bases, and 3 bases stayed unmatched. Germline assignment: CDR1 WSHSY and CDR2 SAAADI.

The chain has TRBV6-5 and TRBJ2-7; 8 bases fit TRBD1. Germline V gives CDR1 MNHEY, CDR2 SVGAGI. This CDR3 region has 15 residues. V lost 6 bases, J lost 1 base, and 8 bases stayed unmatched. Here the CDR3 reads CASRPSGQASYEQYF. Here the CDR3 DNA reads TGTGCCAGCAGACCTTCGGGACAGGCTTCCTACGAGCAGTACTTC.

The CDR3 nucleotides are TGTGCCAGCAGCCCGACAAGGGACTTAAGCACAGATACGCAGTATTTT. It specifies CASSPTRDLSTDTQYF. The chain is built from TRBV9 and TRBJ2-3; possible D gene TRBD2, 6 bases. V dropped 4 bases and J dropped 0 bases, with 15 bases sitting between them. This CDR3 has 16 amino acids. CDR1 is SGDLS, CDR2 YYNGEE, per germline.

The chain recombines TRBV6-6 with TRBJ2-3, with TRBD2 identical over 8 bases. The V gene end was trimmed by 6 bases and the J gene end by 4 bases; junction bases not matched to a gene: 6. CDR1 and CDR2 from the germline V gene are MNHNY and SVGAGI (reference sequence). The CDR3 loop spans 14 amino acids. The CDR3 sequence is CASRAGGGPDTQYF. DNA of the CDR3: TGTGCCAGCAGGGCGGGCGGGGGGCCAGATACGCAGTATTTT.

The chain has TRBV2 and TRBJ2-3; 10 bases are a match to TRBD2. Germline V lookup: CDR1 SNHLY, CDR2 FYNNEI. The CDR3 sequence is 14 residues long. V shed 9 bases and J 0 bases; nucleotides not matched to a gene: 3. The DNA for the CDR3 is TGTGCCAGTAAGCGGGGGGGCAGCACAGATACGCAGTATTTT. Translating it yields CASKRGGSTDTQYF.

V and J are TRBV19 and TRBJ1-2; tentative D call: TRBD1 (5 bases). The CDR3 totals 15 residues. V lost 6 bases to trimming and J lost 0 bases, with 14 bases between them. In germline, CDR1 is LNHDA, CDR2 SQIVND (reference sequence). CDR3 sequence reads: CASRRGLGTNYGYTF. As DNA, the CDR3 is TGTGCCAGTAGGCGGGGACTCGGAACTAACTATGGCTACACCTTC.

J is TRBJ1-1 and V is TRBV30, with 10 bases fitting TRBD1. The V segment lost 2 bases and the J segment 1 base; nucleotides outside the gene matches: 10. The CDR3 loop spans 17 amino acids. Germline CDR1 GTSNPN, CDR2 SVGIG (reference sequence). The DNA for the CDR3 is TGTGCCTGGAGTACCGGGACAGGGGCGTCGAGGAACACTGAAGCTTTCTTT. Its translation is CAWSTGTGASRNTEAFF.

The CDR3 nucleotides are TGTGCCAGCAGTTACCGGGACAGGGCCCTTTACGAGCAGTACTTC. This codes for CASSYRDRALYEQYF. The J gene is TRBJ2-7, the V gene TRBV6-6, with 9 bases aligning to TRBD1. The CDR3 consists of 15 residues. With V trimmed by 2 bases and J by 4 bases, 6 bases remained unmatched. In germline, CDR1 is MNHNY, CDR2 SVGAGI (reference sequence).

V usage is TRBV4-1 and J usage is TRBJ2-7; D might be TRBD1 (5 bases). CDR1 is MGHRA and CDR2 is YSYEKL in the germline V gene. There are 13 residues in the CDR3. Deletions cut 4 bases from V and 4 bases from J, with 11 bases between. For the CDR3, the DNA is TGCGCCAGCAGCCCCAACACAGGATACGAGCAGTACTTC. Residues: CASSPNTGYEQYF.

This rearrangement joins TRBV27 to TRBJ2-7; the D is unclear. V was trimmed by 5 bases and J by 2 bases, leaving 10 bases between them. This CDR3 region has 13 residues. Germline assignment: CDR1 MNHEY and CDR2 SMNVEV (reference sequence). The CDR3 sequence: CASSVSETYEQYF. CDR3 DNA: TGTGCCAGCAGTGTCAGCGAGACCTACGAGCAGTACTTC.

The chain employs TRBV18 and TRBJ1-5; no reliable D call. CDR1 KGHSH and CDR2 LQKENI come from the germline V gene. CDR3 length equals 13 residues. V was cut by 4 bases and J by 4 bases, with 8 bases left in between. The CDR3 here is CASSLEFNQPQHF. In nucleotides, the CDR3 is TGTGCCAGCTCACTGGAGTTTAATCAGCCCCAGCATTTT. Based on the CDR3 plus reference TRBV18 and TRBJ1-5, the full variable domain is NAGVMQNPRHLVRRRGQEARLRCSPMKGHSHVYWYRQLPEEGLKFMVYLQKENIIDESGMPKERFSAEFPKEGPSILRIQQVVRGDSAAYFCASSLEFNQPQHFGDGTRLSIL.

V usage is TRBV12-5 and J usage is TRBJ1-6; D remains ambiguous. V was cut by 0 bases and J by 9 bases, with 12 bases left in between. Germline CDR1 and CDR2: LGHNT and FRNRAP. The CDR3 sequence is 15 residues long. CDR3 sequence reads: CASGLVSGHGSPLHF. DNA of the CDR3: TGTGCTAGTGGTTTGGTAAGCGGGCACGGTTCACCCCTCCACTTT. The whole variable domain, remainder taken from reference TRBV12-5 and TRBJ1-6, is DARVTQTPRHKVTEMGQEVTMRCQPILGHNTVFWYRQTMMQGLELLAYFRNRAPLDDSGMPKDRFSAEMPDATLATLKIQPSEPRDSAVYFCASGLVSGHGSPLHFGNGTRLTVT.

The rearrangement links TRBV21-1 to TRBJ2-7; the D segment call TRBD2 is taken from the table without a DNA check. TRBV21-1 is a documented pseudogene. The CDR3 length is 17 residues. CDR3: CASSHLRVGAGDYEQYF. As DNA, the CDR3 is TGTGCCAGCAGCCATCTCCGGGTGGGAGCGGGGGACTACGAGCAGTACTTC.